This T cell receptor beta chain originates from a study of blood T cell repertoires in COVID-19. Only in-frame clones appear in the TCRdb table, and some are missing; sequencing was by immunoSEQ multiplex PCR. Altogether approximately 210,000 clones are present, 92% being singletons, with the ten largest covering around 1.2%. This CDR3 contains 12 residues. V lost 9 bases and J 4 bases, leaving 9 bases between the germline ends. CDR1 is ENHRY, CDR2 SYGVKD, per germline. Material: peripheral blood. This TCR came from a young man with acute or convalescent COVID-19. The chain is built from TRBV10-3 and TRBJ2-2; D uncertain. The CDR3 region is CAISLGTGELFF. The CDR3 region has the DNA TGTGCCATTAGCCTCGGCACCGGGGAGCTGTTTTTT.